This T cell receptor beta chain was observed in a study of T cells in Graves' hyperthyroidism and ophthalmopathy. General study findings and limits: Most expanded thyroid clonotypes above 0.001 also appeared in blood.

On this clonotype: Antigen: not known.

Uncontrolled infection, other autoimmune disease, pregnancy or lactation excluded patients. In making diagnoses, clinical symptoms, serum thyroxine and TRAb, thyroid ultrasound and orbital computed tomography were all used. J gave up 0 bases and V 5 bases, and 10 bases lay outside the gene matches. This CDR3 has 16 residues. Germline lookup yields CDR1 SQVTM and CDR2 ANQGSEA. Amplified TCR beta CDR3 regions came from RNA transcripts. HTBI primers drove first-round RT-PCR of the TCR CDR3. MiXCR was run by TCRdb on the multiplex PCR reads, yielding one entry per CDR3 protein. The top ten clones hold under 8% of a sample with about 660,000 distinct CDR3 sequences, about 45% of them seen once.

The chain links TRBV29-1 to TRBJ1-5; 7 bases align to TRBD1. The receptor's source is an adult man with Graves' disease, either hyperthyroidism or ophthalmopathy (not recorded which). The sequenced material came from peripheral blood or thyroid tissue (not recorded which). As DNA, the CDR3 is TGCAGCGTTCGACAGGGAAGGGGATTTAGCAATCAGCCCCAGCATTTT. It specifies CSVRQGRGFSNQPQHF.